The 3 T cell receptor beta chains below were found in one sample sequenced in a study of identical twins. TCRdb called the 5' RACE reads again in MiXCR, with one record for every CDR3 protein. Of 200,000 to 250,000 distinct CDR3 sequences listed, about 10% are singletons. Sequenced sample: memory T cells sorted from blood. The receptors shown here come from a man aged 50 to 60 in good health.

This clonotype has ten or more counts. The chain recombines TRBV20-1 with TRBJ2-7, with a tentative D call TRBD2 (6 bases). The V gene lost 3 bases and the J gene lost 0 bases, with 9 bases spanning the gap. Germline CDR1 DFQATT, CDR2 SNEGSKA (reference sequence). The CDR3 extends over 13 amino acids. CDR3 residues: CSARAGISYEQYF. As DNA, the CDR3 is TGCAGTGCTAGGGCGGGAATCTCCTACGAGCAGTACTTC.

Ten or more counts support this clonotype. The chain links TRBV20-1 to TRBJ2-1, with no clear D. Between the trimmed V and J ends, which lost 0 bases and 0 bases, there was a span of 9 bases. The germline V gene has CDR1 DFQATT and CDR2 SNEGSKA (reference sequence). The CDR3 loop spans 15 amino acids. CDR3 sequence reads: CSARDPQLSYNEQFF. The CDR3 region has the DNA TGCAGTGCTAGAGATCCCCAGCTCTCCTACAATGAGCAGTTCTTC.

This rearrangement joins TRBV3-1 to TRBJ1-2; 7 bases map to TRBD1. This CDR3 has 15 amino acids. The germline V gene encodes CDR1 LGHDT and CDR2 YNNKEL (reference sequence). The ends lost 1 base at V and 4 bases at J; junction bases unmatched: 6. The CDR3 region has the DNA TGTGCCAGCAGCCAAGCAGCGACAGGGTCCTATGGCTACACCTTC. Translated: CASSQAATGSYGYTF.